The rows below give T cell receptor beta chains drawn from one sample of a study of shared clonotypes between healthy human individuals. The method was immunoSEQ multiplex PCR; TCRdb's version includes in-frame clones alone and lacks a portion of them. The repertoire holds 950,000 to 1,200,000 clones, about 72% seen once, with almost 0.9% in the top ten. The sequencing input was memory CD4+ T cells from PBMCs. The receptors here all came from a man younger than 35 in good health. Some clones in this sample may be carry-over from other donors' samples. Both conserved end residues are part of each CDR3. D genes are given only for firm matches. Size tells how often a clone was seen (once, few, many) or the class of an expanded clone, and some rows leave it out.

clone_size d_call j_call v_call cdr3_nt cdr3_aa
. . TRBJ2-6 TRBV2 TGTGCCAGCAGGGTAGACTCTGGGGCCAACGTCCTGACTTTC CASRVDSGANVLTF
. . TRBJ2-7 TRBV6-5 TGTGCCAGCAGCTACCTGCCAGGTTGGCCCCCCTACGAGCAGTACTTC CASSYLPGWPPYEQYF
once . TRBJ1-2 TRBV6-1 TGTGCCAGCAGCTTTCGGGGGGCCCCTGGCTACACCTTC CASSFRGAPGYTF
. . TRBJ1-1 TRBV4-1 TGCGCCAGCAGCCCGCTTGGGTCCTTCCGATCGCCCGAAGCTTTCTTT CASSPLGSFRSPEAFF
many . TRBJ1-5 TRBV5-6 TGTGCCAGCAGCTTGGGAGGGGATCAGCCCCAGCATTTT CASSLGGDQPQHF
. TRBD2 TRBJ2-2 TRBV27 TGTGCCAGCAGTCCCCTACGAGCGGGAGATCGGGCCGGGGAGCTTTTTTTT CASSPLRAGDRAGELFF
. TRBD2 TRBJ2-2 TRBV7-2 TGTGCCAGCAGCCCCCGCGGGCGGGAGGCCACCGGGGAGCTGTTTTTT CASSPRGREATGELFF
. TRBD1 TRBJ2-2 TRBV5-6 TGTGCCAGCAGCTTGTGGGTCAGGGGGCTCGGGGAGCTGTTTTTT CASSLWVRGLGELFF
. . TRBJ2-5 TRBV27 TGTGCCAGCAGTTTAAGGCAGCGAGAGACCCAGTACTTC CASSLRQRETQYF
. . TRBJ2-7 TRBV28 TGTGCCAGCAGAGGACAGTTGATCCACGAGCAGTACTTC CASRGQLIHEQYF
. TRBD1 TRBJ2-7 TRBV15 TGTGCCACCAGCAGGACAGGGAGTGGTCGCGAGCAGTACTTC CATSRTGSGREQYF
. . TRBJ1-6 TRBV7-2 TGTGCCAGCAGGGCACAGGGTGGCTCCTATAATTCACCCCTCCACTTT CASRAQGGSYNSPLHF
. TRBD2 TRBJ2-3 TRBV5-6 TGTGCCAGCGTTGTAGCGGGAGGGCCCCACGGATATACGCAGTATTTT CASVVAGGPHGYTQYF
. TRBD2 TRBJ2-5 TRBV5-1 TGCGCCAGCAGCCTGGGACTAGCGGGAGAAGAGACCCAGTACTTC CASSLGLAGEETQYF
. . TRBJ1-2 TRBV6-5 TGTGCCAGCAACCCTCGGATAGGGCCCTATGGCTACACCTTC CASNPRIGPYGYTF
. . TRBJ1-2 TRBV2 TGTGCCAGCAGTGGTCGGGGGGCAGCCTTGTATGGCTACACCTTC CASSGRGAALYGYTF
. TRBD2 TRBJ2-2 TRBV27 TGTGCCAGCAGATCGCCCGGGACTAGCGGATCCGGGGAGCTGTTTTTT CASRSPGTSGSGELFF
. . TRBJ2-7 TRBV30 TGTGCCTGGAATTTAGGGTTCAAATACTACGAGCAGTACTTC CAWNLGFKYYEQYF
. . TRBJ1-1 TRBV6-5 TGTGCCAGCCGGGCGTGGAACATGAACACTGAAGCTTTCTTT CASRAWNMNTEAFF
. TRBD2 TRBJ2-2 TRBV10-3 TGTGCCATCAGCAGACTAGCGGGAACCGGGGAGCTGTTTTTT CAISRLAGTGELFF
few TRBD1 TRBJ1-1 TRBV29-1 TGCAGCGTTGAATCCACAGGGGGCACTGAAGCTTTCTTT CSVESTGGTEAFF
. . TRBJ2-6 TRBV23-1 TGCGCCAGCAGTCGAGCAGGCCGCATCTCTGGGGCCAACGTCCTGACTTTC CASSRAGRISGANVLTF